The entry below describes one TCR beta chain. Patients aged 18 to 65 had newly diagnosed hyperthyroidism of under 2 months' duration. Germline lookup yields CDR1 SGHRS and CDR2 YFSETQ. The CDR3 has 20 amino acids. The V and J ends lost 4 bases and 2 bases, in that order; junction bases with no gene match: 21. Researchers amplified the TCR beta CDR3 regions from RNA transcripts. The HTBI set primed first-round TCR CDR3 RT-PCR. Each CDR3 protein is one row after TCRdb ran MiXCR on the multiplex PCR reads. The repertoire holds around 540,000 distinct CDR3 sequences, with just over 45% as singletons. The data are from a study of T cells in Graves' hyperthyroidism and ophthalmopathy.

This TCR came from a woman under 30 with Graves' hyperthyroidism. The sample comprised peripheral blood or thyroid tissue (not recorded which). The chain has TRBV5-1 and TRBJ2-5, with 9 bases aligning to TRBD2. The CDR3 reads CASSQDPPRGRAGGQETQYF. DNA of the CDR3: TGCGCCAGCAGCCAAGATCCGCCACGCGGGAGGGCCGGTGGGCAAGAGACCCAGTACTTC. Supplemented by reference TRBV5-1 and TRBJ2-5, the full variable domain reads KAGVTQTPRYLIKTRGQQVTLSCSPISGHRSVSWYQQTPGQGLQFLFEYFSETQRNKGNFPGRFSGRQFSNSRSEMNVSTLELGDSALYLCASSQDPPRGRAGGQETQYFGPGTRLLVL.